This T cell receptor (beta chain) was retrieved from a study of CXCR3-negative and CXCR3-positive naive CD8 T cells. Findings and limits, study-wide: For naive cells, CXCR3-negative and CXCR3-positive subsets had similar TRBV-TRBJ usage; for memory cells, usage differed. No difference in surface CD5 was seen between naive subsets, and TCR strength was inferred from TRB CDR3 properties. Hydrophobicity was higher for TRB CDR3s found in CXCR3-positive naive cells than in CXCR3-negative naive cells.

UMI-tagged TRB cDNA libraries were built via 5' RACE. TCRdb processed the 5' RACE reads again and assigns one entry to each CDR3 protein, with no DNA. The table lists some 130,000 distinct CDR3 sequences, with 0.59% in the top ten. The CDR3 loop spans 16 amino acids. Germline assignment: CDR1 MNHEY and CDR2 SVGAGI. Remarks on this clonotype: Its antigen is unidentified.

This chain uses TRBV6-5 with TRBJ2-3; TCRdb outputs TRBD2, but without DNA this stays unchecked. This TCR was recovered from a human donor in good health. Some clones in this sample may be carry-over from other donors' samples. Sequenced: naive CXCR3+ CD8+ T cells from blood. Described subset: CD45RO-CCR7+CD27+CD95- naive CD8+ T cells expressing CXCR3 (TNR3+). CDR3 sequence: CASSFRLAGGVDTQYF.